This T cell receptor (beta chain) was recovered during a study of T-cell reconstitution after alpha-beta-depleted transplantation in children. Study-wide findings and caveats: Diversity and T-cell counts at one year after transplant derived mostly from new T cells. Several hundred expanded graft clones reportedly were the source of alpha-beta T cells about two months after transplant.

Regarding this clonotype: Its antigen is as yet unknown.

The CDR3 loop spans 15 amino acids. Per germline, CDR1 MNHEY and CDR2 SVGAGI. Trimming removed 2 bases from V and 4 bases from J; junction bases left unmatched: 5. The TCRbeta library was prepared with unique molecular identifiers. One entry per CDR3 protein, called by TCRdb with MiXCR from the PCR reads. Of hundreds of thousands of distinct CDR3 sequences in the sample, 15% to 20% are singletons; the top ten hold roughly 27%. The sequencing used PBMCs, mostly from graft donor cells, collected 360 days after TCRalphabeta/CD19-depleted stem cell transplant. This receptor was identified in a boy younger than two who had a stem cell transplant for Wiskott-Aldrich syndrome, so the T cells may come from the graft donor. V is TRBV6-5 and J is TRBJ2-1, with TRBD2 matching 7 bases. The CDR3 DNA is TGTGCCAGCAGTTACGCGGGAGCCCCTTACAATGAGCAGTTCTTC. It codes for CASSYAGAPYNEQFF.